This T cell receptor (beta chain) emerged from a study of immune characterization of retroperitoneal liposarcoma. TCRdb recomputed calls from the PCR reads with MiXCR, one row per CDR3 protein. The sample has roughly 3,800 distinct CDR3 sequences; around 30% are singletons. In this sample, this clonotype turned up once. With 4 bases removed from V and 11 bases from J, the gap between germline ends came to 21 bases. CDR1 and CDR2 (germline): SGHRS, YFSETQ. This CDR3 comprises 14 residues. V gene TRBV5-1 combines with J gene TRBJ2-5, with D possibly TRBD2 on 5 matching bases. The sequenced sample was blood. The clonotype originates from a female donor with retroperitoneal liposarcoma. The DNA for the CDR3 is TGCGCCAGCAGCCCGGGAACCCCCCTGGGAGAGCAGTACTTC. It specifies CASSPGTPLGEQYF.